These 21 T cell receptor beta chains came from one sample sequenced in a study of T-cell memory formation after mild COVID-19. TCRdb re-derived calls from the 5' RACE reads in MiXCR, one entry per CDR3 protein. The table has around 500,000 distinct CDR3 sequences, about 20% seen once. Sequenced input: PBMCs or a T cell subset sorted from them (not recorded which). Receptors originate from an adult woman who had mild COVID-19 (a few samples of this study predate the infection). Cell type and time point are not known.

This clonotype appeared many times. The V and J genes are TRBV9 and TRBJ2-1; D not certain. CDR3 length: 12 residues. Per germline, CDR1 SGDLS and CDR2 YYNGEE. V gave up 0 bases and J gave up 7 bases, with 5 bases separating them. The CDR3 spells CASSVALNEQFF. CDR3 nucleotides: TGTGCCAGCAGCGTAGCGCTAAATGAGCAGTTCTTC.

This clonotype was seen a few times. V gene TRBV29-1 combines with J gene TRBJ2-7; TRBD1 matches at 8 bases. This CDR3 contains 12 residues. Germline V gives CDR1 SQVTM, CDR2 ANQGSEA. V shed 6 bases, J shed 0 bases, and the junction held 1 base outside the gene matches. CDR3 region: CSVQGASYEQYF. Written as DNA, the CDR3 is TGCAGCGTCCAGGGGGCCTCCTACGAGCAGTACTTC.

Ten or more counts support this clonotype. The rearrangement joins TRBV7-9 to TRBJ2-7; the match to TRBD1 covers 8 bases. Germline-derived CDR1 and CDR2 are SEHNR and FQNEAQ (reference sequence). The CDR3 extends over 16 amino acids. Trimming at V came to 4 bases and at J to 0 bases, leaving 8 bases not matched to a gene. The CDR3 spells CASSSGPGGHSYEQYF. The CDR3 DNA is TGTGCCAGCAGCTCGGGACCAGGGGGCCACTCCTACGAGCAGTACTTC.

This clonotype was counted between two and nine times. CDR3 protein: CASSVGLAGEQYF. The DNA for the CDR3 is TGTGCCAGCAGCGTAGGACTAGCGGGGGAGCAGTACTTC. The V gene is TRBV9, the J gene TRBJ2-7, with TRBD2 matching 11 bases. Germline lookup yields CDR1 SGDLS and CDR2 YYNGEE. This CDR3 is 13 amino acids long. The V segment lost 0 bases and the J segment 7 bases; nucleotides outside the gene matches: 0.

This clonotype was counted a few times. This sequence joins TRBV13 and TRBJ2-5; 11 bases are a match to TRBD2. Germline values: CDR1 PRHDT, CDR2 FYEKMQ (reference sequence). This CDR3 is 15 amino acids long. The J segment lost 5 bases and the V segment lost 4 bases, leaving 6 bases of the junction unmatched. The CDR3 DNA is TGTGCCAGCAGCTATGTAGCGGGAGGGCCTGAGACCCAGTACTTC. Amino acids: CASSYVAGGPETQYF.

This clonotype was seen more than once but under ten times. The V call is TRBV29-1, the J call TRBJ1-4; D is perhaps TRBD1 (6 bases). The CDR3 covers 15 residues. Germline CDR1 reads SQVTM; CDR2 reads ANQGSEA. Trimming stripped 7 bases from V and 11 bases from J, with 26 bases between. CDR3 protein: CSATVGGAGSGKLFF. The CDR3 nucleotides read TGCAGCGCCACCGTTGGGGGGGCCGGTTCGGGGAAACTGTTTTTT.

This clonotype was seen at least ten times. The chain recombines TRBV6-5 with TRBJ2-5; 9 bases agree with TRBD2. J gave up 4 bases and V 10 bases, and 4 bases lay outside the gene matches. There are 12 residues in the CDR3. The V gene's germline CDR1 is MNHEY and CDR2 SVGAGI. CDR3 amino acids: CATAGGRETQYF. The CDR3 DNA follows: TGTGCCACCGCGGGAGGGCGAGAGACCCAGTACTTC.

This clonotype has ten or more counts. The rearrangement links TRBV10-3 to TRBJ1-2; weak D call: TRBD1 (6 bases). Deletions cut 4 bases from V and 2 bases from J, with 14 bases between. This CDR3 is built from 15 residues. Germline values: CDR1 ENHRY, CDR2 SYGVKD. CDR3 sequence reads: CAISGGEGQNYGYTF. CDR3 in DNA: TGTGCCATCAGTGGAGGGGAAGGACAGAACTATGGCTACACCTTC.

In this sample, this clonotype turned up many times. V is TRBV29-1 and J is TRBJ2-1; 7 bases are a match to TRBD1. Germline-derived CDR1 and CDR2 are SQVTM and ANQGSEA. Trimming removed 0 bases from V and 3 bases from J; junction bases left unmatched: 2. The length of the CDR3 is 14 residues. The CDR3, as DNA: TGCAGCGTTGAAGAGGGGACAGTCTACAATGAGCAGTTCTTC. This gives the protein CSVEEGTVYNEQFF.

The table lists this clonotype with many counts. The V gene is TRBV7-2, the J gene TRBJ2-7, with D perhaps given as TRBD1 or TRBD2 (5 bases each). V was shortened by 3 bases and J by 3 bases, with 9 bases between the two germline ends. The CDR3 spans 13 residues. CDR1 SGHTA and CDR2 FQGNSA come from the germline V gene. The CDR3 coding sequence is TGTGCCAGCAGCTTCGGGGCGCTCTACGAGCAGTACTTC. This encodes CASSFGALYEQYF.

The V call is TRBV6-2 or TRBV6-3, the J call TRBJ2-7; D gene ambiguous. V lost 0 bases and J lost 4, with 4 bases in between. The CDR3 covers 12 residues. Germline CDR1 is MNHEY and CDR2 is SVGEGT. CDR3 nucleotide sequence: TGTGCCAGCAGTTACTCCCAGTACGAGCAGTACTTC. This translates into CASSYSQYEQYF.

This clonotype occurred many times. V usage is TRBV15 and J usage is TRBJ1-5, with no clear D. The germline CDR1 and CDR2 sequences are LNHNV and YYDKDF (reference sequence). Trimming removed 4 bases from V and 7 bases from J, with 11 bases in between. The length of the CDR3 is 13 residues. The CDR3 DNA follows: TGTGCCACCAGCACCGCGGGTTACCAGCCCCAGCATTTT. Translation gives CATSTAGYQPQHF.

This clonotype was seen many times. The chain recombines TRBV20-1 with TRBJ2-7; D may be TRBD2 (5 bases). This CDR3 spans 14 amino acids. The V end lost 5 bases, the J end lost 5 bases, and 19 bases lay between the germline ends. Per germline, CDR1 DFQATT and CDR2 SNEGSKA (reference sequence). CDR3 nucleotides: TGCAGTGCTTCCCTCCCGGGATCCTTAAACGAGCAGTACTTC. Translation gives CSASLPGSLNEQYF.

The chain couples TRBV29-1 to TRBJ1-1; no clear D gene. Germline V gene sequence: CDR1 SQVTM, CDR2 ANQGSEA. The CDR3 length is 13 residues. With 2 bases removed from V and 1 base from J, the gap between germline ends came to 8 bases. The CDR3 loop reads CSVEPRGNTEAFF. The CDR3 region has the DNA TGCAGCGTTGAACCCCGGGGGAACACTGAAGCTTTCTTT.

The J gene is TRBJ2-1, the V gene TRBV4-1; D gene unclear. There are 14 residues in the CDR3. V shed 1 base and J shed 5 bases, with 9 bases lying between them. Germline V gene sequence: CDR1 MGHRA, CDR2 YSYEKL. Written as DNA, the CDR3 is TGCGCCAGCAGCCAAGCCTCAACGGACAATGAGCAGTTCTTC. Its translation is CASSQASTDNEQFF.

A few counts support this clonotype. The chain is built from TRBV29-1 and TRBJ2-1; no definite D call. CDR1 SQVTM and CDR2 ANQGSEA come from the germline V gene. V gave up 6 bases and J gave up 0 bases, with 12 bases separating them. This CDR3 has 14 residues. The CDR3 coding sequence is TGCAGCGTCGCCACTGGAAACTCCTACAATGAGCAGTTCTTC. Its protein product is CSVATGNSYNEQFF.

This clonotype came up a few times. This sequence joins TRBV12-3 or TRBV12-4 and TRBJ2-2, with TRBD2 matching over 12 bases. CDR3 length: 16 residues. V shed 6 bases, J shed 6 bases, and the junction held 8 bases outside the gene matches. CDR3 in amino acids: CASSPLAGGPAGELFF. In nucleotides, the CDR3 is TGTGCCAGCAGCCCCCTAGCGGGAGGGCCGGCCGGGGAGCTGTTTTTT.

This clonotype has a handful of counts. The chain uses TRBV27 and TRBJ1-6; D not resolved. Trimming shortened V by 4 bases and J by 6 bases, and 7 bases separated the two germline ends. Per the germline V gene, CDR1 is MNHEY and CDR2 is SMNVEV (reference sequence). The CDR3 extends over 13 amino acids. CDR3 bases: TGTGCCAGCAGTTCTTGGGGTAATTCACCCCTCCACTTT. Its protein is CASSSWGNSPLHF.

The table lists this clonotype with a few counts. The chain uses TRBV5-5 and TRBJ2-5; D is uncertain. Trimming took 0 bases from V and 5 from J, leaving 8 bases between them. Germline assignment: CDR1 SGHKS and CDR2 YYEKEE (reference sequence). CDR3 size: 13 residues. Written as DNA, the CDR3 is TGTGCCAGCAGCTTGGATCCCGGGGAGACCCAGTACTTC. Translation: CASSLDPGETQYF.

This clonotype was seen only a few times. The V call is TRBV7-9, the J call TRBJ2-1, with D possibly being TRBD2 (6 bases). Germline V gene lookup returns CDR1 SEHNR and CDR2 FQNEAQ (reference sequence). CDR3 length equals 15 residues. The ends were cut back, 6 bases at V and 9 bases at J, with 21 bases in the middle. In DNA, the CDR3 is TGTGCCAGCAGTTCCATCGGGACTCGCTCTGGTGAGCAGTTCTTC. The encoded protein is CASSSIGTRSGEQFF.

This clonotype was seen only a few times. V and J are TRBV7-9 and TRBJ1-1; 10 nucleotides align to TRBD1. There are 17 residues in the CDR3. Germline lookup yields CDR1 SEHNR and CDR2 FQNEAQ (reference sequence). The junction had 9 bases not matched to a gene; V was cut back by 4 bases and J by 1 base. The DNA for the CDR3 is TGTGCCAGCAGCTCCACAGACAGGGGGCAATGGAACACTGAAGCTTTCTTT. The encoded protein is CASSSTDRGQWNTEAFF.